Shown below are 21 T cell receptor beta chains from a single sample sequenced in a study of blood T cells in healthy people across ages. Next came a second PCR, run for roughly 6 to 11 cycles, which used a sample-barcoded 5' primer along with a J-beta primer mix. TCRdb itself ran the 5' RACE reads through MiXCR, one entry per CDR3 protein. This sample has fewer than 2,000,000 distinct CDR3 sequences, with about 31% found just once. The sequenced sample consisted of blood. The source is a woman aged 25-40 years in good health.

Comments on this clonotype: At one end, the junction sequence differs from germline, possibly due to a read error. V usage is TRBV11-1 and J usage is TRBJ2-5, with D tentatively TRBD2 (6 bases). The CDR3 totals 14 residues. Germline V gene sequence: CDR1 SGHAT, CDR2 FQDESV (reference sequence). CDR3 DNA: TGTACCAGCAGCCCAGACGGGAGAACCGGGACCCAGTACTTC. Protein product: CTSSPDGRTGTQYF. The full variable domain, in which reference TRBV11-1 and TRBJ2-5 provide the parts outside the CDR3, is EAEVAQSPRYKITEKSQAVAFWCDPISGHATLYWYRQILGQGPELLVQFQDESVVDDSQLPKDRFSAERLKGVDSTLKIQPAELGDSAMYLCTSSPDGRTGTQYFGPGTRLLVL.

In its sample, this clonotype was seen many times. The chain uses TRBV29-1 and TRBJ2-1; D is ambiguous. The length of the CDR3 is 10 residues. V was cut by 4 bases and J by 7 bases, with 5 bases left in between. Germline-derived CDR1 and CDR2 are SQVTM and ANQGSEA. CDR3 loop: CSVGVNEQFF. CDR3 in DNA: TGCAGCGTTGGCGTTAATGAGCAGTTCTTC.

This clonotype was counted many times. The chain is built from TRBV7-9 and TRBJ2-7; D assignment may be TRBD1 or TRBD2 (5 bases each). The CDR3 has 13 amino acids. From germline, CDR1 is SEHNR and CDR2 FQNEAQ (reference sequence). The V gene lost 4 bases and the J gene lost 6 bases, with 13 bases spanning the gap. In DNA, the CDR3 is TGTGCCAGCAGCTCCGGGACGTCTGGCGAGCAGTACTTC. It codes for CASSSGTSGEQYF.

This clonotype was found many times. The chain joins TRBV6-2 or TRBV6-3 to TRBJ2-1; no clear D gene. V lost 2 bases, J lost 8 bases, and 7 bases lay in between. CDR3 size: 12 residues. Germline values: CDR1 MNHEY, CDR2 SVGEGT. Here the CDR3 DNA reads TGTGCCAGCAGTTACCGTACTTATGAGCAGTTCTTC. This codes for CASSYRTYEQFF.

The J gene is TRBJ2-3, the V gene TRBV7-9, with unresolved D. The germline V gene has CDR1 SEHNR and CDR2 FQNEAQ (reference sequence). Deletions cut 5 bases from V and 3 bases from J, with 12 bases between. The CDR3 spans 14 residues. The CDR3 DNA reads TGTGCCAGCAGCCCATCTATAGCAACAGATACGCAGTATTTT. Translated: CASSPSIATDTQYF.

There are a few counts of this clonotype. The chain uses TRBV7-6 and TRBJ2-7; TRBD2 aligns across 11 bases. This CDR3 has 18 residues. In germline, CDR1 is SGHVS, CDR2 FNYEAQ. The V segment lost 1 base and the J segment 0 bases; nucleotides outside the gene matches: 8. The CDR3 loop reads CASSLGPGLADASYEQYF. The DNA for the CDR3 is TGTGCCAGCAGCTTAGGCCCGGGACTAGCGGACGCCTCCTACGAGCAGTACTTC. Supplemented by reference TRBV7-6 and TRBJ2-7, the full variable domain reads GAGVSQSPRYKVTKRGQDVALRCDPISGHVSLYWYRQALGQGPEFLTYFNYEAQQDKSGLPNDRFSAERPEGSISTLTIQRTEQRDSAMYRCASSLGPGLADASYEQYFGPGTRLTVT.

CDR3 DNA sequence: TGCAGTGCTAGAGATTCAAGGGATGAGCAGTTCTTC. Residues: CSARDSRDEQFF. The genes are TRBV20-1 and TRBJ2-1; D gene uncertain. The CDR3 totals 12 residues. V lost 0 bases to trimming and J lost 8 bases, with 8 bases between them. Germline CDR1 DFQATT, CDR2 SNEGSKA (reference sequence).

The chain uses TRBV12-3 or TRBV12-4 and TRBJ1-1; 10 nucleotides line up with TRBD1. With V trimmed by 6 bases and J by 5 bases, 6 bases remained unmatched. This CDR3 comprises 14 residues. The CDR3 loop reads CASRRQGAETEAFF. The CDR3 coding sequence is TGTGCCAGCAGAAGACAGGGGGCGGAAACTGAAGCTTTCTTT.

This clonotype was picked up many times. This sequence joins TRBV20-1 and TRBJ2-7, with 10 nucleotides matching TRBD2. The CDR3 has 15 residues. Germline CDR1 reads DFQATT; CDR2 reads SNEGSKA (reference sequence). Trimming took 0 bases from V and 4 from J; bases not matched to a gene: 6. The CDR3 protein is CSARDMLAGVYEQYF. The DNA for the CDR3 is TGCAGTGCTAGAGATATGCTAGCGGGAGTTTACGAGCAGTACTTC.

Written as DNA, the CDR3 is TGCAGTGCTAGAGATGGGCGAGCGGAGGAGGTAGGAGGTACGCAGTATTTT. It translates to CSARDGRAEEVGGTQYF. The rearrangement uses TRBV20-1 and TRBJ2-3; D is possibly TRBD2 (5 bases). The germline CDR1 and CDR2 sequences are DFQATT and SNEGSKA (reference sequence). The CDR3 sequence is 17 residues long. The V end lost 0 bases, the J end lost 8 bases, and 24 bases lay between the germline ends.

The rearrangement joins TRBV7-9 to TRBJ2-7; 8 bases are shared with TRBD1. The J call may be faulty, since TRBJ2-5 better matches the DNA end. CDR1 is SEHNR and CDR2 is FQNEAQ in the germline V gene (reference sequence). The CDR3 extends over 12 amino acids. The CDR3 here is CASGRGLETQYF. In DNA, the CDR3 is TGTGCCAGCGGCAGGGGGCTGGAGACCCAGTACTTC.

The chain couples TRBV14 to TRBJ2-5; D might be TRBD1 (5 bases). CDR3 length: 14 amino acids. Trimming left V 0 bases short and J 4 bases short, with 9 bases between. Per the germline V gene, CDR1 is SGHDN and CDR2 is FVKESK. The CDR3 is CASSQDPRAETQYF. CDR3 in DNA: TGTGCCAGCAGCCAAGATCCCAGGGCAGAGACCCAGTACTTC.

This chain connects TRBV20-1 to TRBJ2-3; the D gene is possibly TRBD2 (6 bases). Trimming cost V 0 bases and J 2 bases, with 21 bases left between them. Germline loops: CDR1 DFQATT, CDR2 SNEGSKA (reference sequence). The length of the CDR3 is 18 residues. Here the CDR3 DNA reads TGCAGTGCTAGAGATTCGGGAGTCGATAATACTGACACAGATACGCAGTATTTT. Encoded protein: CSARDSGVDNTDTDTQYF.

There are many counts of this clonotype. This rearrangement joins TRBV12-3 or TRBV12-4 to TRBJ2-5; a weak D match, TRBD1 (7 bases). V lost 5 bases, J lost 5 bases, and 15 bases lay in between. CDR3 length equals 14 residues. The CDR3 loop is CASSPRGTAETQYF. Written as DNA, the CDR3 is TGTGCCAGCAGTCCCCGGGGGACAGCGGAGACCCAGTACTTC.

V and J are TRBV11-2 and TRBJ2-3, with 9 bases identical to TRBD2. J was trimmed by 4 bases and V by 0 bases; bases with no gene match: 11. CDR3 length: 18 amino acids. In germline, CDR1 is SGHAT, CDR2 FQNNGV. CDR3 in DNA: TGTGCCAGCAGCTTAGAGCGGTGGGCGGGGGGGCACCCAGATACGCAGTATTTT. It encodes CASSLERWAGGHPDTQYF.

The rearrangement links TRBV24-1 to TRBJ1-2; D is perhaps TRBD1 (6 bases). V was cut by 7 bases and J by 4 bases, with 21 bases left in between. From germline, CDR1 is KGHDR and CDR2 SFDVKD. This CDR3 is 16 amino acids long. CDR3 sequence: CATRLLQGHLLYGYTF. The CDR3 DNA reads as TGTGCCACCAGATTACTTCAGGGACACCTACTCTATGGCTACACCTTC.

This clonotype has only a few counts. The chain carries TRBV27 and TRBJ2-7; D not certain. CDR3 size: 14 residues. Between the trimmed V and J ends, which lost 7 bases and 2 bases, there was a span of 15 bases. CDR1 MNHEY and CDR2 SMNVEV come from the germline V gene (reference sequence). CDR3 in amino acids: CASTSLPGTYEQYF. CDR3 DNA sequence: TGTGCCAGCACATCCCTGCCAGGAACCTACGAGCAGTACTTC.

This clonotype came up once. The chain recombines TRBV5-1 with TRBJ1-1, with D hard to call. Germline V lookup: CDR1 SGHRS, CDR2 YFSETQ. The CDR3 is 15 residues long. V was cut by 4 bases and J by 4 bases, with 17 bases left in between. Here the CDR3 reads CASSRSGQPATEAFF. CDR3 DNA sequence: TGCGCCAGCAGCAGATCCGGGCAGCCCGCCACTGAAGCTTTCTTT.

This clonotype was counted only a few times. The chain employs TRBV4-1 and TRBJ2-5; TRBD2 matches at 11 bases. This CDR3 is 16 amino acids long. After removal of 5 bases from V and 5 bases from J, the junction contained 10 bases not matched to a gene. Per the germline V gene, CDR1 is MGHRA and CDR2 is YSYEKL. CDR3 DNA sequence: TGCGCCAGCAGCGTCGGGCTAGCGGGAGGTATGGAGACCCAGTACTTC. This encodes CASSVGLAGGMETQYF.

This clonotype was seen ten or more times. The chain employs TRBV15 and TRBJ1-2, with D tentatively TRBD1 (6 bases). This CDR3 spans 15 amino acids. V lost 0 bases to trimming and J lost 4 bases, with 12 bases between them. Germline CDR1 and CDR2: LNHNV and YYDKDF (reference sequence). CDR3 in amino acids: CATSRDSQGSYGYTF. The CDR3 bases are TGTGCCACCAGCAGAGATTCCCAGGGGTCCTATGGCTACACCTTC.

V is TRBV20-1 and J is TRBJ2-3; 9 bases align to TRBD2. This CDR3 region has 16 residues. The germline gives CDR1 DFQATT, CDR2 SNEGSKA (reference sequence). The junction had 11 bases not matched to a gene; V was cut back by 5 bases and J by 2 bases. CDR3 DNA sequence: TGCAGTGCTGGGCTGAAGCGGGGGGAATACACAGATACGCAGTATTTT. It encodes CSAGLKRGEYTDTQYF.